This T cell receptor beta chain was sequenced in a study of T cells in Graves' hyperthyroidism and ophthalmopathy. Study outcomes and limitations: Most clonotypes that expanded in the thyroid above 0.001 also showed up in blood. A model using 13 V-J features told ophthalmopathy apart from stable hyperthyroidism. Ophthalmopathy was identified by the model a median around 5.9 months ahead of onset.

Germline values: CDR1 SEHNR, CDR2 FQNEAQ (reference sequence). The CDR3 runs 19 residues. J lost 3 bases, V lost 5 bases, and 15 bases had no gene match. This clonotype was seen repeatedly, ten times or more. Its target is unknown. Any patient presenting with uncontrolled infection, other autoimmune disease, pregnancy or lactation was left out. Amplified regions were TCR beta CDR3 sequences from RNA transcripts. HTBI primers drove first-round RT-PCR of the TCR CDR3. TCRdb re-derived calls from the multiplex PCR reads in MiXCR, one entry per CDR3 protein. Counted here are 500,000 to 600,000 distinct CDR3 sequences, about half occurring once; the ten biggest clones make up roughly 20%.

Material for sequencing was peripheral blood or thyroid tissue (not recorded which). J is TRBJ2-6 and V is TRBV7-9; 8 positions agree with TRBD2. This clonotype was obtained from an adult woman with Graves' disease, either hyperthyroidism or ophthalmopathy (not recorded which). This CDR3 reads CASSPREGRPGDGANVLTF. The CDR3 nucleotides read TGTGCCAGCAGCCCCCGGGAGGGACGCCCTGGGGATGGGGCCAACGTCCTGACTTTC.